The sequence of this TCR beta chain was determined in a study of beta chain features in type 1 diabetes. The overall study: Sorted cells from all samples, numbering 107,917,701, were examined.

Concerning this clone itself: What it binds is unknown.

The collection from each donor was one heparinised blood draw averaging approximately 110 mL. V dropped 4 bases and J dropped 5; count of bases not matched to a gene: 8. Germline V gene data show CDR1 as SGDLS and CDR2 as YYNGEE. This CDR3 region has 14 residues. Findings and caveats of the study: For Type 1 diabetes patients, all four CD4+ subsets carried TCRB CDR3s that were moderately but significantly shorter. Whatever favoring of shorter templates PCR might show would apply equally to patients and controls.

The sequenced template was cDNA made from the entire isolated RNA. The data were produced by immunoSEQ multiplex PCR, yet TCRdb's version contains in-frame clones alone and is incomplete. This sample carries under 400,000 clones, roughly 13% of them seen once, and the ten largest clones take approximately 0.015%. Sequencing used naive CD4+ T cells from blood. This clonotype was sampled from a man younger than 30 in good health. The chain links TRBV9 to TRBJ2-7; the match to TRBD1 covers 8 bases. As DNA, the CDR3 is TGTGCCAGCAGCAGATTAGGACAGGGTCACGAGCAGTACTTC. It yields the protein CASSRLGQGHEQYF.